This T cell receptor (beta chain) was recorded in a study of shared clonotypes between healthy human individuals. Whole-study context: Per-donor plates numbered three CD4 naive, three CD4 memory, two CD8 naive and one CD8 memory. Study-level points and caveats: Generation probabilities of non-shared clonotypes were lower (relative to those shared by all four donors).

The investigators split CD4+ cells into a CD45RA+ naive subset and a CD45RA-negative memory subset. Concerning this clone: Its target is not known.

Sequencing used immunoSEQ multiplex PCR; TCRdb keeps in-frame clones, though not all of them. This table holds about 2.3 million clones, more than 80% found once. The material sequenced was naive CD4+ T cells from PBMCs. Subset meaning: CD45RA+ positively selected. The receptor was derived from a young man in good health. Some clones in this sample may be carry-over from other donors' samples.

CDR3 in DNA: TGTGCCAGCAGCCGGAGCGAGTGGGCCAAAAACATTCAGTACTTC. Amino acids: CASSRSEWAKNIQYF. The chain couples TRBV5-6 to TRBJ2-4; D is ambiguous. The CDR3 length is 15 residues. The germline V gene encodes CDR1 SGHDT and CDR2 YYEEEE. V dropped 4 bases and J dropped 1 base, with 12 bases sitting between them.